This T cell receptor (beta chain) is from a study of CD8 T cells in ankylosing spondylitis. General observations from the study: Reportedly, disease-linked clones are significantly enriched in ankylosing spondylitis patients' matched synovial fluid.

The CDR3 totals 15 residues. Germline V lookup: CDR1 SGHRS, CDR2 YFSETQ. Losses at the gene ends were 5 bases for V and 6 bases for J; bases not matched to a gene: 7. This clonotype has ten or more counts. Its target is unknown. TCRdb called the 5' RACE reads again in MiXCR, with one record for every CDR3 protein. The sample has 150,000 to 200,000 distinct CDR3 sequences, about 20% seen once. V is TRBV5-1 and J is TRBJ2-2; TRBD1 matches 10 bases. The sample consisted of blood, either unsorted or a sorted T cell fraction (not recorded which). The clonotype comes from a male donor between 10 and 30 years old with ankylosing spondylitis or in good health (not recorded which). CDR3: CASSVPGQGSGELFF. CDR3 DNA: TGCGCCAGCAGTGTACCGGGACAGGGGTCCGGGGAGCTGTTTTTT.